The rows below give T cell receptor beta chains drawn from one sample of a study of T-cell reconstitution after alpha-beta-depleted transplantation in children. TCRdb re-derived calls from the PCR reads in MiXCR, one entry per CDR3 protein. The table lists around 180,000 distinct CDR3 sequences, around 10% of them singletons. Sample: PBMCs, taken before TCRalphabeta/CD19-depleted stem cell transplant. Receptor source: a boy between 2 and 15 years old with acute myeloid leukemia, due to receive a stem cell transplant. CDR3s include the opening cysteine and the closing phenylalanine or tryptophan. The order of the fields is D gene, J gene, clone size, V gene, CDR3 protein, CDR3 DNA. A D gene is named only where the DNA matches it firmly. Not every row has a clone size; where given, it reads once, few, many or a size class.

NA	TRBJ1-1	NA	TRBV20-1	CSARRYRDYTEAFF	TGCAGTGCTAGAAGGTACAGGGATTACACTGAAGCTTTCTTT
TRBD2	TRBJ2-5	many	TRBV4-2	CASSQVGAGVQETQYF	TGTGCCAGCAGCCAAGTAGGAGCGGGGGTCCAAGAGACCCAGTACTTC
NA	TRBJ1-5	many	TRBV12-3/TRBV12-4	CASSLDTGYPNQPQHF	TGTGCCAGCAGTTTAGATACGGGATACCCAAATCAGCCCCAGCATTTT
NA	TRBJ2-7	many	TRBV12-3/TRBV12-4	CASSLDGFPYEQYF	TGTGCCAGCAGTTTAGACGGTTTCCCCTACGAGCAGTACTTC
TRBD2	TRBJ2-7	many	TRBV11-1	CASSLNPGTSGITPYEQYF	TGTGCCAGCAGCTTAAACCCGGGGACTAGCGGCATAACACCCTACGAGCAGTACTTC
NA	TRBJ2-5	many	TRBV6-1	CASSEPGEETQYF	TGTGCCAGCAGTGAACCGGGAGAAGAGACCCAGTACTTC
TRBD2	TRBJ2-1	NA	TRBV20-1	CSATSGDYNEQFF	TGCAGTGCTACTAGCGGGGATTACAATGAGCAGTTCTTC
NA	TRBJ1-1	many	TRBV12-3/TRBV12-4	CASTGGLGPYEAFF	TGTGCCAGCACCGGGGGGTTGGGGCCCTATGAAGCTTTCTTT
TRBD2	TRBJ2-3	once	TRBV19	CASSIVPAGVADTQYF	TGTGCCAGTAGTATAGTCCCAGCGGGAGTAGCAGATACGCAGTATTTT
TRBD2	TRBJ2-3	many	TRBV28	CASSIRLAGVSTDTQYF	TGTGCCAGCAGTATCCGACTAGCGGGTGTAAGCACAGATACGCAGTATTTT
TRBD2	TRBJ2-1	many	TRBV5-1	CASSFLAGGLSSYNEQFF	TGCGCCAGCAGCTTCCTAGCGGGGGGCCTCTCATCCTACAATGAGCAGTTCTTC
NA	TRBJ2-3	many	TRBV3-1	CASSPERGDTQYF	TGTGCCAGCAGCCCGGAGAGGGGCGATACGCAGTATTTT
TRBD2	TRBJ2-3	NA	TRBV30	CAWSNTPGLAGSTDTQYF	TGTGCCTGGAGCAACACACCGGGACTAGCGGGAAGCACAGATACGCAGTATTTT
NA	TRBJ1-1	many	TRBV30	CAWTRGAGTHEAFF	TGTGCCTGGACCAGGGGCGCAGGGACCCATGAAGCTTTCTTT
NA	TRBJ1-6	many	TRBV18	CASSPDRPSPNSPLHF	TGTGCCAGCTCACCTGACAGGCCTTCTCCTAATTCACCCCTCCACTTT
NA	TRBJ2-5	NA	TRBV6-5	CASSYSEYKETQYF	TGTGCCAGCAGTTACTCGGAATACAAAGAGACCCAGTACTTC
TRBD1	TRBJ1-2	many	TRBV20-1	CSARVTGSDFGYTF	TGCAGTGCTAGAGTGACAGGGAGCGATTTTGGCTACACCTTC
NA	TRBJ2-3	many	TRBV12-3/TRBV12-4	CASRQRETQYF	TGTGCCAGCAGACAGCGAGAGACGCAGTATTTT
NA	TRBJ1-1	many	TRBV12-3/TRBV12-4	CASRPTVRITEAFF	TGTGCCAGCAGGCCGACGGTGAGGATCACTGAAGCTTTCTTT
NA	TRBJ2-6	many	TRBV7-2	CASSLAGSSSGANVLTF	TGTGCCAGCAGCTTAGCTGGTTCAAGCTCTGGGGCCAACGTCCTGACTTTC
NA	TRBJ1-4	NA	TRBV18	CASSPDRQKLFF	TGTGCCAGCTCACCAGACAGACAAAAACTGTTTTTT
TRBD1	TRBJ1-2	many	TRBV2	CASSDPRDSNYINYGYTF	TGTGCCAGCAGTGATCCCCGGGACAGCAACTACATTAACTATGGCTACACCTTC
NA	TRBJ1-6	many	TRBV4-1	CASSQSADSPLHF	TGCGCCAGCAGCCAATCCGCAGATTCACCCCTCCACTTT
NA	TRBJ2-5	NA	TRBV4-2	CASSPVLEETQYF	TGTGCCAGCAGCCCAGTCCTCGAAGAGACCCAGTACTTC